The clone carrying this T cell receptor beta chain was seen only a few times. Its antigen is currently unknown. This sample is drawn from a study of CD8 T cells in ankylosing spondylitis. Study results and limitations: A motif of 7 to 9 highly homologous TCR beta variants was seen as apparently characteristic of ankylosing spondylitis blood. The disease-linked clones had a CD8+ phenotype and low blood frequencies. Earlier studies detected some motif variants in reactive arthritis synovial fluid and blood. Significant enrichment of disease-linked clones was reported in matched ankylosing spondylitis synovial fluid.

TCRdb used MiXCR to reprocess the 5' RACE reads, holding one entry per CDR3 protein. The table lists 350,000 to 450,000 distinct CDR3 sequences, 20% to 25% of them singletons, with less than 15% in the top ten. Germline V gene lookup returns CDR1 SNHLY and CDR2 FYNNEI. V shed 6 bases and J shed 1 base, with 9 bases lying between them. This CDR3 region has 13 residues. The sequenced material came from blood, either unsorted or a sorted T cell fraction (not recorded which). The receptor was derived from a male donor with ankylosing spondylitis or in good health (not recorded which). This chain uses TRBV2 with TRBJ1-2; tentative D call: TRBD1 (6 bases). CDR3 DNA sequence: TGTGCCAGCAGCGGACAGTATAACTATGGCTACACCTTC. Its translation is CASSGQYNYGYTF.